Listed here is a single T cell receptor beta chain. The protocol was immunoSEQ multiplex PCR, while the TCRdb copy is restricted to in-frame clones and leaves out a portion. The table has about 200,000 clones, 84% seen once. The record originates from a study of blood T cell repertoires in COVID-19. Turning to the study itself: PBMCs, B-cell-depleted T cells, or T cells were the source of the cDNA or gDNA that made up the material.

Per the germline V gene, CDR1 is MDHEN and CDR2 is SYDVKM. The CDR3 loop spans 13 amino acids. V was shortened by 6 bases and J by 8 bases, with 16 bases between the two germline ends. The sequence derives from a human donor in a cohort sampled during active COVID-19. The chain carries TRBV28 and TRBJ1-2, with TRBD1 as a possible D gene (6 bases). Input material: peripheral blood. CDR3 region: CASSGTQGLGYTF. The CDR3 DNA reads TGTGCCAGCAGCGGAACCCAGGGGTTGGGCTACACCTTC.